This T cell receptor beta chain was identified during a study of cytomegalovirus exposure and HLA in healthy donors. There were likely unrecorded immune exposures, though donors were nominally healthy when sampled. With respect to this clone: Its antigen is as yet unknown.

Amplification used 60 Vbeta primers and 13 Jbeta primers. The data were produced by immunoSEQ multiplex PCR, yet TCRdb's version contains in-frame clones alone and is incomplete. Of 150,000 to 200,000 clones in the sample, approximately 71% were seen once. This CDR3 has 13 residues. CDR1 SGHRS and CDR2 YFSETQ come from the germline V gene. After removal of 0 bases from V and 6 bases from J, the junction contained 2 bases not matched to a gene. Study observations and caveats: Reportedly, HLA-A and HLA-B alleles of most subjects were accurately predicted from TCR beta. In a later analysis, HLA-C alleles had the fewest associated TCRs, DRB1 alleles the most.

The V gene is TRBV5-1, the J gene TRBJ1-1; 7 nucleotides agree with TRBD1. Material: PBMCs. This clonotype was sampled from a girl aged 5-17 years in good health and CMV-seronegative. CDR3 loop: CASSLEGGPEAFF. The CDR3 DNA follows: TGCGCCAGCAGCTTGGAAGGGGGCCCTGAAGCTTTCTTT. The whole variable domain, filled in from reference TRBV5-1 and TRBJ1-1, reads KAGVTQTPRYLIKTRGQQVTLSCSPISGHRSVSWYQQTPGQGLQFLFEYFSETQRNKGNFPGRFSGRQFSNSRSEMNVSTLELGDSALYLCASSLEGGPEAFFGQGTRLTVV.